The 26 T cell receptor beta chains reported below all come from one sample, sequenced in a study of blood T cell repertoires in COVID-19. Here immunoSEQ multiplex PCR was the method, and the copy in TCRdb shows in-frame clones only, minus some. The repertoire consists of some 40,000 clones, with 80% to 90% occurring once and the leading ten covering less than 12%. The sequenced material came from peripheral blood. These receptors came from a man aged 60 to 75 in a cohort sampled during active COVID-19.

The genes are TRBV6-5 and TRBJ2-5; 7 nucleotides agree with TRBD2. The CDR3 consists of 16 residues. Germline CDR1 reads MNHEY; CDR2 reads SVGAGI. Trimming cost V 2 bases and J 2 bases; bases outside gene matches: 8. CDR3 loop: CASSYGTGRGQETQYF. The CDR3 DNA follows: TGTGCCAGCAGTTACGGGACGGGGAGGGGTCAAGAGACCCAGTACTTC.

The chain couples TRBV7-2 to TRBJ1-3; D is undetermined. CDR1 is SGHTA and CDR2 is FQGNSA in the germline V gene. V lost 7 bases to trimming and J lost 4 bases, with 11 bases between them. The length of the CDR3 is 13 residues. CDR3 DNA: TGTGCCAGCACCGGGGAGAGAGGAAACACCATATATTTT. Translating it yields CASTGERGNTIYF.

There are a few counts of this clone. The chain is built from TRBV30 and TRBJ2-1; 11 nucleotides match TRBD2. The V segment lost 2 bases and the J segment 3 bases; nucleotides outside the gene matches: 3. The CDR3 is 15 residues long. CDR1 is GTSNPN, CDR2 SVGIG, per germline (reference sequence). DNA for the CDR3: TGTGCCTGGAGTCTAGCGGGAGGTTTCTACAATGAGCAGTTCTTC. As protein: CAWSLAGGFYNEQFF. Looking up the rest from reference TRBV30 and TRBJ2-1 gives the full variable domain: SQTIHQWPATLVQPVGSPLSLECTVEGTSNPNLYWYRQAAGRGLQLLFYSVGIGQISSEVPQNLSASRPQDRQFILSSKKLLLSDSGFYLCAWSLAGGFYNEQFFGPGTRLTVL.

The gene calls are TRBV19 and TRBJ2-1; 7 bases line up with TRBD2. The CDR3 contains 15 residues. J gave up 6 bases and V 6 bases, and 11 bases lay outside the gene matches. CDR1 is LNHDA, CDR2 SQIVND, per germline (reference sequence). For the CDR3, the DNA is TGTGCCAGTAGGTCGGGAGCTAGCGGTGTCAATGAGCAGTTCTTC. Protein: CASRSGASGVNEQFF.

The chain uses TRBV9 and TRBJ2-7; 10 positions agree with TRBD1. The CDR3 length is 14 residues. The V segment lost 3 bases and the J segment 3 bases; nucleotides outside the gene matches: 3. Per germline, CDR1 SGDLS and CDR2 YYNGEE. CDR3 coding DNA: TGTGCCAGCAGCGCCGGGACAGGGGACTACGAGCAGTACTTC. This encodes CASSAGTGDYEQYF.

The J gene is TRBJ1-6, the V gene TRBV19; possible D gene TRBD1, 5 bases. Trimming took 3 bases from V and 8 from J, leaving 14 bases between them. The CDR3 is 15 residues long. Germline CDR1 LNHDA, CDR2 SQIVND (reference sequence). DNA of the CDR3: TGTGCCAGTAGTATGGGCGGGGCTCGACATTCACCCCTCCACTTT. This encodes CASSMGGARHSPLHF.

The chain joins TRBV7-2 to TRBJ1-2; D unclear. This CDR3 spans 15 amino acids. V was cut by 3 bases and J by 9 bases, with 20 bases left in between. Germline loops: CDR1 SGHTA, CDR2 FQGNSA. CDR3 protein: CASSFGKGILQRYTF. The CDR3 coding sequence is TGTGCCAGCAGCTTCGGGAAAGGGATCCTTCAGCGCTACACCTTC.

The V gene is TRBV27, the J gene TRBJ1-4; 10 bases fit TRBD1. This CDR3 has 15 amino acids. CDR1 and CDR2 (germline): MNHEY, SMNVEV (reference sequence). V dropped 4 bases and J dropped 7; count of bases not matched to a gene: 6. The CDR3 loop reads CASSSTGTGVEKLFF. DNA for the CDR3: TGTGCCAGCAGTTCTACCGGGACAGGGGTTGAAAAACTGTTTTTT.

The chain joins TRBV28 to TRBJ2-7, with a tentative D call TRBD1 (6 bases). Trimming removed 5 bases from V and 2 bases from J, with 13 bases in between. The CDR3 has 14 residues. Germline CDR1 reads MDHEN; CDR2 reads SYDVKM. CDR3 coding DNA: TGTGCCAGCAGTAACGACAGGACTGCCTACGAGCAGTACTTC. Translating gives CASSNDRTAYEQYF.

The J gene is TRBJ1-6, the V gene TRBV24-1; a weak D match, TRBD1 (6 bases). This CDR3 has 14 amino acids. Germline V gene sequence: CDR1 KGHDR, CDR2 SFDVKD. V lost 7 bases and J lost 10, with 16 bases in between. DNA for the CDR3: TGTGCCACCAGCGAAACAGGGTTTAACTCACCCCTCCACTTT. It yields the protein CATSETGFNSPLHF.

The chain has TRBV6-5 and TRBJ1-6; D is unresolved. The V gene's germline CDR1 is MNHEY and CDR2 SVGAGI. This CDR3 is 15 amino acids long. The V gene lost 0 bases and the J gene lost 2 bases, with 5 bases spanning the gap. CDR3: CASSYSGPYNSPLHF. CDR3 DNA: TGTGCCAGCAGTTACTCCGGTCCCTATAATTCACCCCTCCACTTT.

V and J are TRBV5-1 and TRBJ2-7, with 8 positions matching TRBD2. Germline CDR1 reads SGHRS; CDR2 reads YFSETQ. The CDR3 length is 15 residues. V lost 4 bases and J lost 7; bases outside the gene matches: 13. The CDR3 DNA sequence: TGCGCCAGCAGCCCGGCCGACGGGGGGGCCGGAGAGCAGTACTTC. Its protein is CASSPADGGAGEQYF.

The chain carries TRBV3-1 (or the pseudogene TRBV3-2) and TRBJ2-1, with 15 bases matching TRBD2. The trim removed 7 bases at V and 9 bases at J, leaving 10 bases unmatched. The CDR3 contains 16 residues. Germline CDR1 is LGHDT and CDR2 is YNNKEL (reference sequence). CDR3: CASTKRTSGRAGEQFF. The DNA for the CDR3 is TGTGCCAGCACCAAAAGGACTAGCGGGAGGGCCGGTGAGCAGTTCTTC.

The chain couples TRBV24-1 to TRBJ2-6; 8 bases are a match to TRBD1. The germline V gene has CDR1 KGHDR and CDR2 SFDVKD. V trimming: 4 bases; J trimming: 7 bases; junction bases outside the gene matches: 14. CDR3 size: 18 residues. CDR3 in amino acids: CATSDAGTGKRIANVLTF. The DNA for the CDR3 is TGTGCCACCAGTGACGCCGGGACAGGCAAGCGGATAGCCAACGTCCTGACTTTC.

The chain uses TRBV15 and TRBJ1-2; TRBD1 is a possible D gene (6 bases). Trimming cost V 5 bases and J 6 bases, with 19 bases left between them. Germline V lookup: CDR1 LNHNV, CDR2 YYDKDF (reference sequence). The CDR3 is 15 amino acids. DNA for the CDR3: TGTGCCACCAGCTTACCAACAGGGCCCTCCCATGGCTACACCTTC. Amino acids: CATSLPTGPSHGYTF. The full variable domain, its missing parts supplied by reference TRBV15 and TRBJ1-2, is DAMVIQNPRYQVTQFGKPVTLSCSQTLNHNVMYWYQQKSSQAPKLLFHYYDKDFNNEADTPDNFQSRRPNTSFCFLDIRSPGLGDTAMYLCATSLPTGPSHGYTFGSGTRLTVV.

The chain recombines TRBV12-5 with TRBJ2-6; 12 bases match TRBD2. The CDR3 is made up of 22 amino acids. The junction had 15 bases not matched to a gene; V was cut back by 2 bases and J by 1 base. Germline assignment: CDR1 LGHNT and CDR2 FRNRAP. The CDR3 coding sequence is TGTGCTAGTGGTTTGCGACCGTCTTTCCGTACTAGCGGGGGGTCTGGGGCCAACGTCCTGACTTTC. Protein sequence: CASGLRPSFRTSGGSGANVLTF.

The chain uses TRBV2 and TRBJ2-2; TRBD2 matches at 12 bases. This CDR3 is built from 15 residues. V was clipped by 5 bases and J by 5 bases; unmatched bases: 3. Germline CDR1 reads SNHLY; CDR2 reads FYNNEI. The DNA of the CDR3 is TGTGCCAGCAGTTGGACTAGCGGGGATACCGGGGAGCTGTTTTTT. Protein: CASSWTSGDTGELFF. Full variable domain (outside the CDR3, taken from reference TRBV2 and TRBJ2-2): EPEVTQTPSHQVTQMGQEVILRCVPISNHLYFYWYRQILGQKVEFLVSFYNNEISEKSEIFDDQFSVERPDGSNFTLKIRSTKLEDSAMYFCASSWTSGDTGELFFGEGSRLTVL.

The CDR3 sequence: CASSLAGAYNEQFF. For the CDR3, the DNA is TGTGCCAGCAGTTTAGCGGGAGCCTACAATGAGCAGTTCTTC. The chain carries TRBV6-5 and TRBJ2-1; 9 bases align to TRBD2. J lost 2 bases, V lost 4 bases, and 0 bases had no gene match. This CDR3 region has 14 residues. Germline V lookup: CDR1 MNHEY, CDR2 SVGAGI.

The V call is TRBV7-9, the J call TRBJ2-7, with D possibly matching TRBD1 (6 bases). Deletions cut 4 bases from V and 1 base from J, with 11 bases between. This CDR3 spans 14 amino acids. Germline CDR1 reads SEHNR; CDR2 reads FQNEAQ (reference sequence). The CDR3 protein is CASSSGQNSYEQYF. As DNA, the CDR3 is TGTGCCAGCAGCTCAGGACAGAATTCCTACGAGCAGTACTTC. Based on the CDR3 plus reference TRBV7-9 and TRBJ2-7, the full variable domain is DTGVSQNPRHKITKRGQNVTFRCDPISEHNRLYWYRQTLGQGPEFLTYFQNEAQLEKSRLLSDRFSAERPKGSFSTLEIQRTEQGDSAMYLCASSSGQNSYEQYFGPGTRLTVT.

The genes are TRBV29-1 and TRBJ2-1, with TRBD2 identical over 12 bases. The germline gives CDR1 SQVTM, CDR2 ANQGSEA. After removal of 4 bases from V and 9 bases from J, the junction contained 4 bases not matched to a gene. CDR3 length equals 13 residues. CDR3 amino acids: CSVGGLAGSEQFF. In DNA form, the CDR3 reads TGCAGCGTTGGGGGACTAGCGGGTTCTGAGCAGTTCTTC.

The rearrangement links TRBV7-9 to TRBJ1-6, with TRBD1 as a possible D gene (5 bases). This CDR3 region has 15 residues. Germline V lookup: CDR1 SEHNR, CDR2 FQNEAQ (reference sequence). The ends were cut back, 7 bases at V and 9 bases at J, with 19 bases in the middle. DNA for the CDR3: TGTGCCAGCACCCGAATCGCGGGGCGCGGTTCACCCCTCCACTTT. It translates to CASTRIAGRGSPLHF.

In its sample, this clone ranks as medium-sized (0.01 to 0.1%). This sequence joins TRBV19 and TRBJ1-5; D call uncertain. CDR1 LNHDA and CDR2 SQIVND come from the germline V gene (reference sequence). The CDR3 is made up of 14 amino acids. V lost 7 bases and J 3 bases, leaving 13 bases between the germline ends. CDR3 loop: CASTTRRDNQPQHF. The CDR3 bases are TGTGCCAGTACCACGAGACGGGACAATCAGCCCCAGCATTTT.

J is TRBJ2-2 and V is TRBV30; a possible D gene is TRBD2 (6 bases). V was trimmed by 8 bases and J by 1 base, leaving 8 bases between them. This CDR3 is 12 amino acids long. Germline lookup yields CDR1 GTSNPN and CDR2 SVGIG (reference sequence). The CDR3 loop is CAGRGNTGELFF. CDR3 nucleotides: TGTGCCGGGCGGGGGAACACCGGGGAGCTGTTTTTT.

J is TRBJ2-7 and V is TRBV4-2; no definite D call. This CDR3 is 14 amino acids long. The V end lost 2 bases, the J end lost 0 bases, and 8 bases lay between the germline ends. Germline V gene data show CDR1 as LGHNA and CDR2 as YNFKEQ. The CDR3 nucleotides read TGTGCCAGCAGCCAACCTGGCCACTCCTACGAGCAGTACTTC. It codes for CASSQPGHSYEQYF.

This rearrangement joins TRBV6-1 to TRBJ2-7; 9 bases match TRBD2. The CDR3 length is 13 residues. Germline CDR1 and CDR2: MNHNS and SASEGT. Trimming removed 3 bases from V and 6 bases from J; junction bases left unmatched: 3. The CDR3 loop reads CASSEGLAREQYF. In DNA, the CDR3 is TGTGCCAGCAGTGAGGGACTAGCTCGCGAGCAGTACTTC.

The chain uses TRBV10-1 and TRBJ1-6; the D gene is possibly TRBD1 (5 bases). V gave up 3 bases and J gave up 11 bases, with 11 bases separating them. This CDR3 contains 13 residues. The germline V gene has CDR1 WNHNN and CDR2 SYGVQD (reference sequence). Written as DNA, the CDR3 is TGCGCCAGCAGTGAAGCAGGGAACACACCCCTCCACTTT. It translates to CASSEAGNTPLHF.